The 11 T cell receptor beta chains reported below all come from one sample, sequenced in a study of shared clonotypes between healthy human individuals. The method was immunoSEQ multiplex PCR; TCRdb's version includes in-frame clones alone and lacks a portion of them. Here the sample spans 900,000 to 1,200,000 clones, 75% to 80% being singletons. Sequencing was done on a sample of memory CD4+ T cells from PBMCs. Subset: CD45RA-negative fraction. These receptor sequences come from a man aged 18 to 30 in good health. Some clones in this sample may be carry-over from other donors' samples.

Details on this clone: The identical CDR3 is also encoded by other nucleotide sequences in the sample. The chain links TRBV5-1 to TRBJ1-2; D is uncertain. The germline gives CDR1 SGHRS, CDR2 YFSETQ. V was clipped by 3 bases and J by 2 bases, with 8 bases between them. The CDR3 covers 13 residues. CDR3 sequence (DNA): TGCGCCAGCAGCTCCACTGGGAACTATGGCTACACCTTC. Residues: CASSSTGNYGYTF.

This clone has only one observation. A read error may produce the germline difference seen at one junction end. The chain links TRBV2 to TRBJ2-5; D is possibly TRBD2 (5 bases). Germline CDR1 SNHLY, CDR2 FYNNEI. The CDR3 consists of 11 residues. The CDR3 sequence: CASSERSAEDF. DNA for the CDR3: TGTGCCAGCAGTGAAAGGTCCGCGGAGGACTTC.

This sequence joins TRBV18 and TRBJ1-4; D call uncertain. This CDR3 has 13 amino acids. V was pared by 3 bases and J by 8 bases, with 10 bases between. From germline, CDR1 is KGHSH and CDR2 LQKENI. The DNA of the CDR3 is TGTGCCAGCTCACCGCGCCAGGTCGAAAAACTGTTTTTT. This sequence encodes CASSPRQVEKLFF.

This clone was observed once. The chain couples TRBV2 to TRBJ1-1; the D is unclear. V shed 5 bases and J shed 7 bases, with 8 bases lying between them. CDR3 length: 11 amino acids. The germline CDR1 and CDR2 sequences are SNHLY and FYNNEI. The CDR3 sequence is CASSKGIEAFF. CDR3 sequence (DNA): TGTGCCAGCAGTAAAGGGATTGAAGCTTTCTTT.

A single count supports this clone. The chain employs TRBV7-2 and TRBJ1-2, with TRBD1 identical over 9 bases. The ends lost 1 base at V and 5 bases at J; junction bases unmatched: 5. Germline CDR1 SGHTA, CDR2 FQGNSA. CDR3 length equals 15 residues. CDR3 residues: CASSLVSGQGYGYTF. In nucleotides, the CDR3 is TGTGCCAGCAGCTTAGTTTCGGGACAGGGATATGGCTACACCTTC.

V and J are TRBV5-1 and TRBJ2-2; 13 nucleotides match TRBD2. Looked up from germline, CDR1 is SGHRS and CDR2 is YFSETQ. This CDR3 is built from 16 residues. Trimming took 4 bases from V and 6 from J; bases not matched to a gene: 6. CDR3 region: CASSQLAGGPAGELFF. The CDR3 DNA reads TGCGCCAGCAGCCAACTAGCGGGAGGGCCCGCCGGGGAGCTGTTTTTT.

The V gene is TRBV27, the J gene TRBJ1-2; D ambiguous. V was pared by 2 bases and J by 1 base, with 11 bases between. The CDR3 extends over 15 amino acids. The germline gives CDR1 MNHEY, CDR2 SMNVEV (reference sequence). Written as DNA, the CDR3 is TGTGCCAGCAGTTTAACCCCGGGGTTTAACTATGGCTACACCTTC. Translation gives CASSLTPGFNYGYTF.

This clone was detected a few times. The chain joins TRBV10-1 to TRBJ1-5; 9 bases are shared with TRBD1. Unmatched junction bases numbered 11, after V lost 7 bases and J lost 7 bases. Germline CDR1 WNHNN, CDR2 SYGVQD (reference sequence). CDR3 length: 15 residues. This CDR3 reads CASKVGTGKGQPQHF. The CDR3 DNA is TGCGCCAGCAAGGTCGGGACAGGGAAAGGCCAGCCCCAGCATTTT.

CDR3 bases: TGTGCCAGCAGGATGACAGGGCGAGGAGAAAAACTGTTTTTT. Residues: CASRMTGRGEKLFF. The gene calls are TRBV2 and TRBJ1-4; 7 bases map to TRBD1. J was trimmed by 8 bases and V by 6 bases; bases with no gene match: 9. CDR1 is SNHLY and CDR2 is FYNNEI in the germline V gene. The CDR3 spans 14 residues.

The chain uses TRBV7-3 and TRBJ2-1, with D maybe TRBD2 (5 bases). The CDR3 is 13 residues long. Germline CDR1 SGHTA, CDR2 FQGTGA. V dropped 1 base and J dropped 5 bases, with 6 bases sitting between them. CDR3 coding DNA: TGTGCCAGCAGCTTAATCGGGGACAATGAGCAGTTCTTC. It translates to CASSLIGDNEQFF.

The chain couples TRBV28 to TRBJ2-7, with D maybe TRBD1 (5 bases). The germline V gene has CDR1 MDHEN and CDR2 SYDVKM. The CDR3 runs 11 residues. V shed 3 bases and J shed 9 bases, with 9 bases lying between them. In nucleotides, the CDR3 is TGTGCCAGCAGTTTGGTGGGGCTGCAGTACTTC. It codes for CASSLVGLQYF.